Given below is one T cell receptor (beta chain) in context. This sample is drawn from a study of shared T cell receptors in the human thymus. Germline CDR1 SGDLS, CDR2 YYNGEE. The CDR3 contains 15 residues. The ends lost 3 bases at V and 7 bases at J; junction bases unmatched: 8. TCRdb's copy holds only in-frame clones and misses some; the assay was immunoSEQ multiplex PCR. The data contain under 850,000 clones, roughly 88% of them singletons. The same data also went into a second study, on human thymus T cells.

The receptor's source is a boy under two years old with a congenital heart defect. The chain employs TRBV9 and TRBJ2-1; 9 bases map to TRBD2. Material for sequencing was thymocytes. In DNA form, the CDR3 reads TGTGCCAGCAGCGCCACTAGCGGGCGGGGTAATGAGCAGTTCTTC. Translated: CASSATSGRGNEQFF. The whole variable domain, remainder taken from reference TRBV9 and TRBJ2-1, is DSGVTQTPKHLITATGQRVTLRCSPRSGDLSVYWYQQSLDQGLQFLIQYYNGEERAKGNILERFSAQQFPDLHSELNLSSLELGDSALYFCASSATSGRGNEQFFGPGTRLTVL.